This T cell receptor beta chain was captured by sequencing in a study of regulatory T cells in long-lasting Graves disease. Stated time point: newly diagnosed GD, antithyroid drugs for less than 3 months. RNA isolated from PBMCs was used to make the TCR library. The guidelines of the American Thyroid Association were the basis for diagnosing Graves' disease. This clonotype occurred a few times. Its antigen is unidentified. CDR1 and CDR2 from the germline V gene are ENHRY and SYGVKD. The CDR3 has 15 residues. The V and J ends lost 6 bases and 0 bases respectively, with 9 bases between them. Study results and caveats: Samples came from peripheral blood alone, without thyroid tissue.

Sequencing libraries for TCR beta were prepared with iRepertoire HTBI primers and Arm-PCR of CDR3 regions. One entry per CDR3 protein results from TCRdb running MiXCR on the multiplex PCR reads. The sample consists of about 540,000 distinct CDR3 sequences, about 13% of them appearing once. These same data were also listed under a study on T cells in Graves' hyperthyroidism and ophthalmopathy. Per that paper: The HTBI set primed first-round TCR CDR3 RT-PCR. Onset of ophthalmopathy came a median 6.5 months after the model predicted it.

The receptor was isolated from a man aged 25-45 years with Graves disease. The rearrangement joins TRBV10-3 to TRBJ2-6; a possible D gene is TRBD2 (5 bases). The sequences come from peripheral blood mononuclear cells (PBMCs), collected at new diagnosis, from a patient treated with antithyroid drugs. The CDR3 nucleotides are TGTGCCATCAGGGTCGGGGACTCTGGGGCCAACGTCCTGACTTTC. Translated: CAIRVGDSGANVLTF.